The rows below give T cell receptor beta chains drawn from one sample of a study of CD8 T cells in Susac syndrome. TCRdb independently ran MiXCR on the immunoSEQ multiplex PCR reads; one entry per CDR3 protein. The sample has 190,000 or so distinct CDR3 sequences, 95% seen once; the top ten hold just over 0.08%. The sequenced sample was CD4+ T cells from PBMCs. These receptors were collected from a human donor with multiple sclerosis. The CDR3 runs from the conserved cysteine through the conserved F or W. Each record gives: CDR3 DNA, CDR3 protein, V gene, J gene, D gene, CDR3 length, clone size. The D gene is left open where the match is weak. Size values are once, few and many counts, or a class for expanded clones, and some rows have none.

DNA: TGTGCCTTACGTGGACAGTCTAATGAAAAACTGTTTTTT
CDR3: CALRGQSNEKLFF
V: TRBV30
J: TRBJ1-4
D: -
length: 13
size: -

DNA: TGTGCCAGCAGTGGCAGTCAAGAGACCCAGTACTTC
CDR3: CASSGSQETQYF
V: TRBV2
J: TRBJ2-5
D: -
length: 12
size: -

DNA: TGTGCCAGCAGCTTGGGGGGGAGCTCCTACAATGAGCAGTTCTTC
CDR3: CASSLGGSSYNEQFF
V: TRBV5-1
J: TRBJ2-1
D: TRBD2
length: 15
size: -

DNA: TGCGCCAGCAGCTTTCGGACAGGGGGAGGCTACGAGCAGTACTTC
CDR3: CASSFRTGGGYEQYF
V: TRBV4-1
J: TRBJ2-7
D: TRBD1
length: 15
size: -

DNA: TGTGCCTGGAGATCACAGGGGACCCAGGGGGAGCTGTTTTTT
CDR3: CAWRSQGTQGELFF
V: TRBV30
J: TRBJ2-2
D: TRBD1
length: 14
size: -

DNA: TGTGCCATCAGCCAGACAGGAACCTACGAGCAGTACTTC
CDR3: CAISQTGTYEQYF
V: TRBV10-3
J: TRBJ2-7
D: -
length: 13
size: -

DNA: TGCGCCAGCAGCCTAGGGGACTTGGACCAAGAGACCCAGTACTTC
CDR3: CASSLGDLDQETQYF
V: TRBV5-1
J: TRBJ2-5
D: -
length: 15
size: -

DNA: TGCGCCAGCAGCTTGGACAGGGGGAATTCACCCCTCCACTTT
CDR3: CASSLDRGNSPLHF
V: TRBV5-1
J: TRBJ1-6
D: TRBD1
length: 14
size: -

DNA: TGCAGCGTTCTTCCGGACAGGGGGAAGGAGACCCAGTACTTC
CDR3: CSVLPDRGKETQYF
V: TRBV29-1
J: TRBJ2-5
D: TRBD1
length: 14
size: -

DNA: TGTGCCAGCGGGACAGACTATGGCTACACCTTC
CDR3: CASGTDYGYTF
V: TRBV27
J: TRBJ1-2
D: TRBD1
length: 11
size: -

DNA: TGTGCCAGCAGCTTAAGTGCGGGGGGCCAGAACGCCGGGGAGCTGTTTTTT
CDR3: CASSLSAGGQNAGELFF
V: TRBV7-6
J: TRBJ2-2
D: TRBD2
length: 17
size: once

DNA: TGTGCCAGCAGTACCTCTAGGAGTGGTCGAGAGACCCAGTACTTC
CDR3: CASSTSRSGRETQYF
V: TRBV12-3/TRBV12-4
J: TRBJ2-5
D: -
length: 15
size: -

DNA: TGTGCCAGCAGCCAAACTCGCGCCGGGGAGCTGTTTTTT
CDR3: CASSQTRAGELFF
V: TRBV14
J: TRBJ2-2
D: -
length: 13
size: -

DNA: TGTGCCAGCTACCAAAGCGGGGGTAACTACGAGCAGTACTTC
CDR3: CASYQSGGNYEQYF
V: TRBV3-1
J: TRBJ2-7
D: TRBD2
length: 14
size: -

DNA: TGTGCCAGCAGCCGACTAGCGGCGAGCACAGATACGCAGTATTTT
CDR3: CASSRLAASTDTQYF
V: TRBV6-6
J: TRBJ2-3
D: TRBD2
length: 15
size: once

DNA: TGTGCCAGCTCGCGTGCTAATGAAAAACTGTTTTTT
CDR3: CASSRANEKLFF
V: TRBV27
J: TRBJ1-4
D: -
length: 12
size: -

DNA: TGTGCCACCCGGGACGCCTACAATGAGCAGTTCTTC
CDR3: CATRDAYNEQFF
V: TRBV6-4
J: TRBJ2-1
D: -
length: 12
size: -

DNA: TGCAGTGCTAGAGACGGAGTGGTGAACACTGAAGCTTTCTTT
CDR3: CSARDGVVNTEAFF
V: TRBV20-1
J: TRBJ1-1
D: -
length: 14
size: -

DNA: TGTGCCACCAGTAGAACCTTGACAGGAATTGGGTTAGGCTACACCTTC
CDR3: CATSRTLTGIGLGYTF
V: TRBV15
J: TRBJ1-2
D: -
length: 16
size: -

DNA: TGCAGTGCTCCAGGACTCCGGGGACGGCCTGAAGCTTTCTTT
CDR3: CSAPGLRGRPEAFF
V: TRBV20-1
J: TRBJ1-1
D: -
length: 14
size: -

DNA: TGTGCCAGCACCCCCGGGCCCACCCTCTCCTATGGCTACACCTTC
CDR3: CASTPGPTLSYGYTF
V: TRBV7-9
J: TRBJ1-2
D: -
length: 15
size: -

DNA: TGCAGTGCTGCAACTAGCGGGGGGCCCTACGAGCAGTACTTC
CDR3: CSAATSGGPYEQYF
V: TRBV20-1
J: TRBJ2-7
D: TRBD2
length: 14
size: -

DNA: TGTGCCAGCAGCGTCACCGGGAGTTTGAACACTGAAGCTTTCTTT
CDR3: CASSVTGSLNTEAFF
V: TRBV7-2
J: TRBJ1-1
D: -
length: 15
size: -